This T cell receptor (beta chain) was retrieved from a study of T cells in Graves' hyperthyroidism and ophthalmopathy. Study observations and caveats: A 13 V-J model separated ophthalmopathy from stable hyperthyroidism.

Using RNA transcripts as the source, TCR beta CDR3 regions were amplified. A set of HTBI primers served as the primers for a first-round RT-PCR of the TCR CDR3. TCRdb recomputed calls from the multiplex PCR reads with MiXCR, one row per CDR3 protein. The table has hundreds of thousands of distinct CDR3 sequences, roughly an eighth seen once. Among ophthalmopathy patients, the Clinical Activity Score reached at least 3, the NOSPECS grade reached at least 4, and duration remained under 3 months. Pregnant or lactating patients were excluded, as were those with uncontrolled infection or other autoimmune disease. About 10 ml of fresh peripheral blood supplied the PBMCs. In its sample, this clonotype was seen many times. As yet, its antigen is unknown. V lost 5 bases and J 6 bases, leaving 11 bases between the germline ends. Germline CDR1 reads SGHNT; CDR2 reads YENEEA. The CDR3 spans 13 residues.

The chain links TRBV11-3 to TRBJ2-1; D may be TRBD1 (7 bases). Sequenced sample: blood. The receptor comes from a woman between 40 and 55 years old with Graves' ophthalmopathy. The DNA for the CDR3 is TGTGCCAGCAGCCCAGGGGGGAGCAATGAGCAGTTCTTC. Protein product: CASSPGGSNEQFF.